The present entry profiles one T cell receptor beta chain with its context. Its cognate antigen is unknown. The sample belongs to a study of blood T cells in healthy people across ages. Notes on the study in general: A greater number of naive CD4+ cells and higher diversity distinguished long-lived donors from aged donors.

The J segment lost 6 bases and the V segment lost 2 bases, leaving 11 bases of the junction unmatched. CDR1 is MGHRA and CDR2 is YSYEKL in the germline V gene. The CDR3 sequence is 17 residues long. Alongside a J-beta primer mix, a sample-barcoded 5' primer served in a second PCR lasting about 6 to 12 cycles. MiXCR, run by TCRdb on the 5' RACE reads, gives a single entry per CDR3 protein. The table lists fewer than 2,000,000 distinct CDR3 sequences, 30% to 40% of them singletons, with roughly 23% in the top ten. The chain employs TRBV4-1 and TRBJ1-4; 8 bases agree with TRBD1. The sample taken for sequencing was blood. The source is a human donor in good health. The CDR3 nucleotides read TGCGCCAGCAGCCAACCCAGGGGGCGCATGAAGGATGAAAAACTGTTTTTT. Amino acid sequence: CASSQPRGRMKDEKLFF.